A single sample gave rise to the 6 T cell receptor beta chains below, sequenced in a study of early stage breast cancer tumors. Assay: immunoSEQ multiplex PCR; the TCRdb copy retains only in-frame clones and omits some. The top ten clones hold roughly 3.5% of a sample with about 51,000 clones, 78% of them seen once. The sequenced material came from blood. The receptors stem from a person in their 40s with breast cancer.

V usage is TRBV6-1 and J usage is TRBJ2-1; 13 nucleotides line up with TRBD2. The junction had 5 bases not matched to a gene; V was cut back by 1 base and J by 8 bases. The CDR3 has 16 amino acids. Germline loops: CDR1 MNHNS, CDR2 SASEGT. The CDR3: CASSEGTSGSLHEQFF. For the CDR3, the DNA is TGTGCCAGCAGTGAAGGGACTAGCGGGAGTCTGCATGAGCAGTTCTTC.

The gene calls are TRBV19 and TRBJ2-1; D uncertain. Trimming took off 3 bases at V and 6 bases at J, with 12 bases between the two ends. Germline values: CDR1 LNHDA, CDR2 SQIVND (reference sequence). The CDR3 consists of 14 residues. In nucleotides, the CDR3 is TGTGCCAGTAGTATTTCTATTACAATCAATGAGCAGTTCTTC. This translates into CASSISITINEQFF.

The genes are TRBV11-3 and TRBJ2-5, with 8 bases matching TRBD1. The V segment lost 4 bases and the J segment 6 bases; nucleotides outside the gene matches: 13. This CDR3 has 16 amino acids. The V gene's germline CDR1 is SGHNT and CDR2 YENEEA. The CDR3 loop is CASSSPPAGGGKTQYF. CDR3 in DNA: TGTGCCAGCAGCTCCCCCCCCGCAGGGGGCGGAAAGACCCAGTACTTC.

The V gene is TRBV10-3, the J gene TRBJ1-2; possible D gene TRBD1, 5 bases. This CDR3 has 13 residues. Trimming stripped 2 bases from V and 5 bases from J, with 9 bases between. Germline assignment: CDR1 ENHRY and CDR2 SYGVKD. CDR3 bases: TGTGCCATCAGTGAGAGATCAGGGTATGGCTACACCTTC. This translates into CAISERSGYGYTF.

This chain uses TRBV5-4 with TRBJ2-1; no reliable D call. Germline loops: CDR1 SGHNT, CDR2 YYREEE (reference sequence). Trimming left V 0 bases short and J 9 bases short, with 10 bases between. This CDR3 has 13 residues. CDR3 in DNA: TGTGCCAGCAGCTTGGTTCTAGTCAGTGAGCAGTTCTTC. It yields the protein CASSLVLVSEQFF.

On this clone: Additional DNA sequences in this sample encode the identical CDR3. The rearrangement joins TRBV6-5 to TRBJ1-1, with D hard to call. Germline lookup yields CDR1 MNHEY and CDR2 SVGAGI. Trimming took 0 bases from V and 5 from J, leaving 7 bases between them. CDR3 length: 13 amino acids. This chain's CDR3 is CASSYSGWTEAFF. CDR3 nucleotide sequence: TGTGCCAGCAGTTACTCCGGATGGACTGAAGCTTTCTTT.